This T cell receptor beta chain was captured in a study of blood T cell repertoires in COVID-19. Study-level background: Spain, Italy and the United States supplied samples that represented acute and convalescent COVID-19. PBMCs, B-cell-depleted T cells, or T cells were the source of the cDNA or gDNA that made up the material.

Authors' methods: It was from reference gene primer amplification that nucleated cell counts were estimated. The method was immunoSEQ multiplex PCR; TCRdb's version includes in-frame clones alone and lacks a portion of them. The V and J calls and clone size are taken from that table; D and trimming were inferred from the DNA. The sample contains more than 200,000 clones, about 87% of which appear only once. Trimming took 4 bases from V and 3 from J, leaving 13 bases between them. The CDR3 is 15 amino acids. CDR1 is SGHRS, CDR2 YFSETQ, per germline. The participants were between 18 and 89 years old and came from about two dozen US areas.

The chain is built from TRBV5-1 and TRBJ1-4; the D is unclear. This TCR was recovered from a young woman who had been exposed to COVID-19. Sequenced material: PBMCs or T cells enriched from blood (not recorded which). CDR3 nucleotides: TGCGCCAGCAGCACGAGAGGAAGTCCTAATGAAAAACTGTTTTTT. Amino acid sequence: CASSTRGSPNEKLFF. The variable domain in full, completed from reference TRBV5-1 and TRBJ1-4, reads KAGVTQTPRYLIKTRGQQVTLSCSPISGHRSVSWYQQTPGQGLQFLFEYFSETQRNKGNFPGRFSGRQFSNSRSEMNVSTLELGDSALYLCASSTRGSPNEKLFFGSGTQLSVL.